These 12 T cell receptor beta chains were sequenced from one sample in a study of T cells in Graves' hyperthyroidism and ophthalmopathy. Researchers amplified the TCR beta CDR3 regions from RNA transcripts. The HTBI primer set served for first-round RT-PCR of the TCR CDR3. MiXCR was run by TCRdb on the multiplex PCR reads, yielding one entry per CDR3 protein. The sample consists of over 500,000 distinct CDR3 sequences, approximately 49% of them appearing once. Sequencing used peripheral blood or thyroid tissue (not recorded which). These receptors were collected from an adult woman with Graves' disease, either hyperthyroidism or ophthalmopathy (not recorded which).

Concerning this clonotype: Just one base apart from a much larger clone, this may be a read error. V gene TRBV4-1 combines with J gene TRBJ1-2, with D possibly being TRBD1 (5 bases). Germline loops: CDR1 MGHRA, CDR2 YSYEKL. Trimming took 4 bases from V and 2 from J, leaving 14 bases between them. This CDR3 region has 15 residues. CDR3 bases: TGCGCCAGCAGCCCAGAATGGGGGTACAACTATGGCTACACCTTC. Amino acids: CASSPEWGYNYGYTF.

This clonotype was seen repeatedly, ten times or more. The chain couples TRBV19 to TRBJ1-5; no clear D. V was clipped by 3 bases and J by 9 bases, with 18 bases between them. The CDR3 has 15 amino acids. Germline values: CDR1 LNHDA, CDR2 SQIVND (reference sequence). The CDR3, as DNA: TGTGCCAGTAGTATGAAAAGGGTTGGGAAATCGCCCCAGCATTTT. This gives the protein CASSMKRVGKSPQHF.

V is TRBV10-2 and J is TRBJ2-2, with unresolved D. CDR3 length: 14 amino acids. Between the trimmed V and J ends, which lost 7 bases and 6 bases, there was a span of 15 bases. Germline CDR1 reads WSHSY; CDR2 reads SAAADI. CDR3 bases: TGCGCCAGCATCGAAGGACCATTCTCCGGGGAGCTGTTTTTT. Translating gives CASIEGPFSGELFF.

This clonotype has at least ten counts. This chain links TRBV9 with TRBJ1-2; TRBD1 agrees at 8 bases. Germline trimming cut 3 bases from V and 4 bases from J; bases unmatched to any gene: 5. This CDR3 has 14 amino acids. Germline assignment: CDR1 SGDLS and CDR2 YYNGEE. As DNA, the CDR3 is TGTGCCAGCAGCGACACCGGGACAGGCTATGGCTACACCTTC. It specifies CASSDTGTGYGYTF.

The V call is TRBV5-5, the J call TRBJ2-7, with 7 bases matching TRBD2. CDR1 is SGHKS and CDR2 is YYEKEE in the germline V gene (reference sequence). The length of the CDR3 is 14 residues. J gave up 6 bases and V 2 bases, and 8 bases lay outside the gene matches. CDR3 sequence (DNA): TGTGCCAGCAGCTTAGATTCGGGGAGGGGCGAGCAGTACTTC. This sequence encodes CASSLDSGRGEQYF.

The chain links TRBV12-3 or TRBV12-4 to TRBJ2-7, with D possibly matching TRBD2 (5 bases). Trimming removed 7 bases from V and 2 bases from J, with 18 bases in between. This CDR3 has 15 amino acids. The CDR3 loop reads CASTFRLAMAYEQYF. CDR3 coding DNA: TGTGCCAGCACCTTCAGGCTAGCAATGGCCTACGAGCAGTACTTC.

This clonotype was detected only once. The CDR3 sequence: CASRPPQHF. The CDR3 DNA follows: TGTGCCAGCAGACCGCCCCAGCATTTT. The rearrangement joins TRBV7-2 to TRBJ1-5; D unresolved. The CDR3 length is 9 residues. Germline V gene lookup returns CDR1 SGHTA and CDR2 FQGNSA. The V end lost 6 bases, the J end lost 9 bases, and 3 bases lay between the germline ends. Supplemented by reference TRBV7-2 and TRBJ1-5, the full variable domain reads GAGVSQSPSNKVTEKGKDVELRCDPISGHTALYWYRQSLGQGLEFLIYFQGNSAPDKSGLPSDRFSAERTGGSVSTLTIQRTQQEDSAVYLCASRPPQHFGDGTRLSIL.

This clonotype showed up just once. The chain has TRBV7-6 and TRBJ1-2; D perhaps matches TRBD1 (6 bases). The CDR3 totals 16 residues. Germline V gene lookup returns CDR1 SGHVS and CDR2 FNYEAQ. The V and J ends lost 5 bases and 3 bases respectively, with 19 bases between them. CDR3 sequence: CASSPGAAYTDYGYTF. In nucleotides, the CDR3 is TGTGCCAGCAGCCCAGGGGCAGCCTACACGGACTATGGCTACACCTTC.

This clonotype appeared a few times. The chain employs TRBV10-1 and TRBJ2-2, with TRBD2 identical over 9 bases. CDR3 length equals 15 residues. Unmatched junction bases numbered 8, after V lost 4 bases and J lost 8 bases. Looked up from germline, CDR1 is WNHNN and CDR2 is SYGVQD (reference sequence). CDR3 in amino acids: CASSVLASGKGELFF. The CDR3 DNA sequence: TGCGCCAGCAGTGTACTTGCTAGCGGGAAAGGGGAGCTGTTTTTT.

V gene TRBV2 combines with J gene TRBJ2-7, with D possibly matching TRBD1 (6 bases). The length of the CDR3 is 12 residues. Trimming shortened V by 7 bases and J by 2 bases, and 9 bases separated the two germline ends. The germline gives CDR1 SNHLY, CDR2 FYNNEI. The CDR3 here is CASNEGAYEQYF. In DNA form, the CDR3 reads TGTGCCAGCAATGAGGGGGCCTACGAGCAGTACTTC.

The sample holds many counts of this clonotype. The chain carries TRBV7-9 and TRBJ1-3, with D uncertain. The CDR3 has 13 residues. Germline CDR1 SEHNR, CDR2 FQNEAQ (reference sequence). Trimming took 6 bases from V and 3 from J, leaving 9 bases between them. CDR3: CASSLRNGNTIYF. The CDR3, as DNA: TGTGCCAGCAGTCTCAGAAATGGAAACACCATATATTTT.

The chain uses TRBV5-5 and TRBJ2-7; D is ambiguous. The CDR3 has 13 amino acids. Germline lookup yields CDR1 SGHKS and CDR2 YYEKEE (reference sequence). Trimming cost V 4 bases and J 4 bases, with 12 bases left between them. The CDR3 nucleotides are TGTGCCAGCAGCGCAGGCCCTAAGTACGAGCAGTACTTC. This sequence encodes CASSAGPKYEQYF.